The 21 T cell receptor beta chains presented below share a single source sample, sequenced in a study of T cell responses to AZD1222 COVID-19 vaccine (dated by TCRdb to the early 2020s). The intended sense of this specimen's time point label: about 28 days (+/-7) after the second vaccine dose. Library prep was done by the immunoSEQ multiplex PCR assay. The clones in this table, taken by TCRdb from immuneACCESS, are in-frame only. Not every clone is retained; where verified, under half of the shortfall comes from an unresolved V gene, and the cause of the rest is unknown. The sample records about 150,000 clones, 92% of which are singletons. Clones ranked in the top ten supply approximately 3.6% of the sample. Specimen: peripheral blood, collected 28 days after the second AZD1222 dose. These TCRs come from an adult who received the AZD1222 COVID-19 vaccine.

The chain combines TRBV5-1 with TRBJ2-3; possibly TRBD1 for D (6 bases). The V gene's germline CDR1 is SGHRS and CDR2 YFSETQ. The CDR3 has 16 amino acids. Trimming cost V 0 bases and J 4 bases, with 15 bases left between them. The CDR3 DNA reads TGCGCCAGCAGCTTGGGGGACACCAACGGGGCAGATACGCAGTATTTT. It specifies CASSLGDTNGADTQYF.

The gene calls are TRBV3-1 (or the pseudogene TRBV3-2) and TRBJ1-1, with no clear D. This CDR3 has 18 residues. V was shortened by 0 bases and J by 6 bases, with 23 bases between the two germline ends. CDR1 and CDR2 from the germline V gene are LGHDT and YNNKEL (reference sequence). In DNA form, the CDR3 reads TGTGCCAGCAGCCAAGAATGGACGGTTGGCGGCTCGATCGCTGAAGCTTTCTTT. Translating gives CASSQEWTVGGSIAEAFF.

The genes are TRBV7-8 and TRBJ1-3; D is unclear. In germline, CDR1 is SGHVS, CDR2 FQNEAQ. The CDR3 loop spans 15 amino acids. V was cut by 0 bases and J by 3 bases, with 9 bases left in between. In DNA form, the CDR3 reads TGTGCCAGCAGCTTAGCTTCGGCTTTTGGAAACACCATATATTTT. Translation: CASSLASAFGNTIYF. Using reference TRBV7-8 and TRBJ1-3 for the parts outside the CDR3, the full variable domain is GAGVSQSPRYKVAKRGQDVALRCDPISGHVSLFWYQQALGQGPEFLTYFQNEAQLDKSGLPSDRFFAERPEGSVSTLKIQRTQQEDSAVYLCASSLASAFGNTIYFGEGSWLTVV.

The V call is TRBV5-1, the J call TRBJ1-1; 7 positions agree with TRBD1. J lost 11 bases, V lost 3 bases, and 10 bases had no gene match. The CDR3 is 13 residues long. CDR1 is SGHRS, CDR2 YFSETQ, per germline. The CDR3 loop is CASSSLSGTVAFF. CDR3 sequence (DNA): TGCGCCAGCAGCTCATTATCCGGGACAGTGGCTTTCTTT. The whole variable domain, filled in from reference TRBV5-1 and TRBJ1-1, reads KAGVTQTPRYLIKTRGQQVTLSCSPISGHRSVSWYQQTPGQGLQFLFEYFSETQRNKGNFPGRFSGRQFSNSRSEMNVSTLELGDSALYLCASSSLSGTVAFFGQGTRLTVV.

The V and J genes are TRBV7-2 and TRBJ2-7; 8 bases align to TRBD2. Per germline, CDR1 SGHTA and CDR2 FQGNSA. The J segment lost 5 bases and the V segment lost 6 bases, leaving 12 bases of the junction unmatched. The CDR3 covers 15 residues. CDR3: CASSRRSGSPNEQYF. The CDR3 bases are TGTGCCAGCAGTAGGCGGAGCGGGAGTCCCAACGAGCAGTACTTC.

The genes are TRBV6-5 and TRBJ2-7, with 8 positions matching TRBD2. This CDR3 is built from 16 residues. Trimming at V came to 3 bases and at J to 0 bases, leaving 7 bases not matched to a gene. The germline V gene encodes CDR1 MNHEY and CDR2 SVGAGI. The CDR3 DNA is TGTGCCAGCAGTTATCAACTAGCGGATTCCTCCTACGAGCAGTACTTC. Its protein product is CASSYQLADSSYEQYF.

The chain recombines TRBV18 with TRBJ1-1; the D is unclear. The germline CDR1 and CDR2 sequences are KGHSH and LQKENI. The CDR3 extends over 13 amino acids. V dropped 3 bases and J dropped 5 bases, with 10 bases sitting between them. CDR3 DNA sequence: TGTGCCAGCTCACCGACGACACTGACTGAAGCTTTCTTT. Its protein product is CASSPTTLTEAFF.

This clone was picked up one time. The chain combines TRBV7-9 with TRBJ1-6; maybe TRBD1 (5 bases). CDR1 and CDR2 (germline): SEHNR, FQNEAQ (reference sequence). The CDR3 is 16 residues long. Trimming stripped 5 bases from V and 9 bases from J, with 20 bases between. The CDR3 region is CASSPLRGGGSSPLHF. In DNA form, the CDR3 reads TGTGCCAGCAGCCCCCTCCGGGGGGGAGGGAGTTCACCCCTCCACTTT.

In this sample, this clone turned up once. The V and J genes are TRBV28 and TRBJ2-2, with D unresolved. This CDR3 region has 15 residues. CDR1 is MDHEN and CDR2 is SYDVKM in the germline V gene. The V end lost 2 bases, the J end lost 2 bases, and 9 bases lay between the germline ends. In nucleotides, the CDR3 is TGTGCCAGCAGTTTAGGCGGAATAAACACCGGGGAGCTGTTTTTT. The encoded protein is CASSLGGINTGELFF.

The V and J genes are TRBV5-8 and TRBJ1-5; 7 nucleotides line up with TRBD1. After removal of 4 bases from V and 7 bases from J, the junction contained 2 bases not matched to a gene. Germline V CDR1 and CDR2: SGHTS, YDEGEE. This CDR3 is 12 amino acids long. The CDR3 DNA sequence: TGTGCCAGCAGCAGGACAGGCCAGCCCCAGCATTTT. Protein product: CASSRTGQPQHF. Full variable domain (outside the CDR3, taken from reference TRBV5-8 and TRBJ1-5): EAGVTQSPTHLIKTRGQQATLRCSPISGHTSVYWYQQALGLGLQFLLWYDEGEERNRGNFPPRFSGRQFPNYSSELNVNALELEDSALYLCASSRTGQPQHFGDGTRLSIL.

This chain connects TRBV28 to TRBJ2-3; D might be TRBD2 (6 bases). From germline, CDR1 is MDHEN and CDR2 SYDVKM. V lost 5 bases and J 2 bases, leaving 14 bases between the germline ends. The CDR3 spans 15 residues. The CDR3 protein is CASSPPGDYTDTQYF. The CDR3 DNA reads TGTGCCAGCAGTCCCCCGGGGGATTACACAGATACGCAGTATTTT.

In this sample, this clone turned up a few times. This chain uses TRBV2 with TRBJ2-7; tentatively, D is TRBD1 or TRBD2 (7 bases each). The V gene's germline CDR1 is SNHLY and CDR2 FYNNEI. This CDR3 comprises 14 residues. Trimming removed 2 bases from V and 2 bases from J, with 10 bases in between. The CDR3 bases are TGTGCCAGCAGTGAACAGGGGGGGCCCTACGAGCAGTACTTC. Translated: CASSEQGGPYEQYF.

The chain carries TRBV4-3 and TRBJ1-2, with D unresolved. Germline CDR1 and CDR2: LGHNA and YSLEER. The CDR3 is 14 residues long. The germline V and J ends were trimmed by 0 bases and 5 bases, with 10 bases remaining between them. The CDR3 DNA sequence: TGCGCCAGCAGCCAAGATAGACATCCTTATGGCTACACCTTC. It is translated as CASSQDRHPYGYTF.

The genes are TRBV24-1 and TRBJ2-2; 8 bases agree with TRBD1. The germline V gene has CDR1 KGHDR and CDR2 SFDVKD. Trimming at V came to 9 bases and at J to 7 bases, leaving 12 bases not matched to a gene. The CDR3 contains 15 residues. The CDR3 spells CATQRTGLRLGELFF. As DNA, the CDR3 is TGTGCCACCCAAAGGACAGGGCTGCGGCTCGGGGAGCTGTTTTTT.

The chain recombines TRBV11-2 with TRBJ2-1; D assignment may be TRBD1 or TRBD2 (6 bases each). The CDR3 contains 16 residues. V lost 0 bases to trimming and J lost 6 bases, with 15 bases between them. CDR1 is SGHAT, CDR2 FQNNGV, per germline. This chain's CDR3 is CASSLDLGGPANEQFF. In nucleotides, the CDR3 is TGTGCCAGCAGCTTAGATCTGGGGGGCCCTGCCAATGAGCAGTTCTTC.

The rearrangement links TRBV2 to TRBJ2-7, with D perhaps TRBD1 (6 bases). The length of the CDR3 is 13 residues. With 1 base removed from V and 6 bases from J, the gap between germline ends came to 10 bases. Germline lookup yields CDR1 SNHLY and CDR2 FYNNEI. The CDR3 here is CASSEVGRGEQYF. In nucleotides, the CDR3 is TGTGCCAGCAGTGAAGTGGGCAGGGGCGAGCAGTACTTC.

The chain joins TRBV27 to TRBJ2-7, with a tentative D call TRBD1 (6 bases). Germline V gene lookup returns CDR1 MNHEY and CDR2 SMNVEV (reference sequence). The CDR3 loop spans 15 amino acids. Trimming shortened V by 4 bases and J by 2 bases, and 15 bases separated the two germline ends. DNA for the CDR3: TGTGCCAGCAGTTCCAGATCCCACAGGGCCTACGAGCAGTACTTC. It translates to CASSSRSHRAYEQYF.

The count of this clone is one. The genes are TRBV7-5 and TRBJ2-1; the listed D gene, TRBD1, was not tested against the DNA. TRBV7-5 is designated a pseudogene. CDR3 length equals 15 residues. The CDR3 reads CARSFSGTGINEQFF. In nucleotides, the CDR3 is TGTGCCAGAAGCTTCTCCGGGACAGGGATAAATGAGCAGTTCTTC.

CDR3 nucleotides: TGTGCCAGTAGTATAGATTCGACGGTCAATGAAAAACTGTTTTTT. Protein sequence: CASSIDSTVNEKLFF. This chain links TRBV19 with TRBJ1-4; D is unclear. V shed 0 bases and J shed 5 bases, with 10 bases lying between them. The CDR3 spans 15 residues. Looked up from germline, CDR1 is LNHDA and CDR2 is SQIVND (reference sequence). Together with reference TRBV19 and TRBJ1-4, the CDR3 gives the full variable domain: DGGITQSPKYLFRKEGQNVTLSCEQNLNHDAMYWYRQDPGQGLRLIYYSQIVNDFQKGDIAEGYSVSREKKESFPLTVTSAQKNPTAFYLCASSIDSTVNEKLFFGSGTQLSVL.

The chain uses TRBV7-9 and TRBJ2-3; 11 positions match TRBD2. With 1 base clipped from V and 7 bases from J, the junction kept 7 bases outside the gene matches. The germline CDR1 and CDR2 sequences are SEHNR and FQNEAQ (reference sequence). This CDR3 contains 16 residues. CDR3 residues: CASSLGTSGYRNTQYF. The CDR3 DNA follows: TGTGCCAGCAGCTTAGGGACTAGCGGGTATCGAAATACGCAGTATTTT.

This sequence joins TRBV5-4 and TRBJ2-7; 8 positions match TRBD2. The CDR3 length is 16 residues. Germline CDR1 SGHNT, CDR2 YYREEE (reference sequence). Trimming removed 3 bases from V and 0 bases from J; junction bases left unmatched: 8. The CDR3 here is CASSSIAGKPSYEQYF. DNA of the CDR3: TGTGCCAGCAGCTCTATAGCGGGGAAACCCTCCTACGAGCAGTACTTC.